A single sample is the source of the 2 T cell receptor beta chains below, sequenced in a study of T-cell memory formation after mild COVID-19. From the 5' RACE reads, TCRdb called clonotypes with MiXCR, one entry per CDR3 protein. The sample has more than 150,000 distinct CDR3 sequences, approximately 17% seen once. Sample: PBMCs or a T cell subset sorted from them (not recorded which). The receptors stem from a man between 18 and 35 years old who had mild COVID-19 (a few samples of this study predate the infection). Cell type and time point are not known.

The V call is TRBV9, the J call TRBJ1-1; D remains unclear. The CDR3 covers 14 residues. Germline CDR1 and CDR2: SGDLS and YYNGEE. The ends were cut back, 1 base at V and 1 base at J, with 8 bases in the middle. The CDR3 spells CASSVTSSNTEAFF. The CDR3 DNA sequence: TGTGCCAGCAGCGTAACTTCCTCGAACACTGAAGCTTTCTTT.

This clonotype was found a few times. The rearrangement uses TRBV5-1 and TRBJ2-1; D is unclear. Germline V gene data show CDR1 as SGHRS and CDR2 as YFSETQ. V shed 1 base and J shed 7 bases, with 9 bases lying between them. The CDR3 loop spans 13 amino acids. CDR3: CASSLTSRNEQFF. As DNA, the CDR3 is TGCGCCAGCAGCTTGACCTCGAGGAATGAGCAGTTCTTC. Supplemented by reference TRBV5-1 and TRBJ2-1, the full variable domain reads KAGVTQTPRYLIKTRGQQVTLSCSPISGHRSVSWYQQTPGQGLQFLFEYFSETQRNKGNFPGRFSGRQFSNSRSEMNVSTLELGDSALYLCASSLTSRNEQFFGPGTRLTVL.